The 3 T cell receptor beta chains below were found in one sample sequenced in a study of blood T cell repertoires in COVID-19. Assay used: immunoSEQ multiplex PCR; TCRdb lists only in-frame clones, some missing. This table has 150,000 to 200,000 clones, around 84% appearing once. The sequenced sample consisted of PBMCs or T cells enriched from blood (not recorded which). The receptors come from a woman in her 30s who had been exposed to COVID-19.

V is TRBV4-3 and J is TRBJ2-7, with D tentatively TRBD2 (6 bases). This CDR3 spans 16 amino acids. Looked up from germline, CDR1 is LGHNA and CDR2 is YSLEER. V shed 0 bases and J shed 1 base, with 13 bases lying between them. This CDR3 reads CASSQDAGPESYEQYF. The CDR3 DNA is TGCGCCAGCAGCCAAGATGCGGGGCCCGAGTCCTACGAGCAGTACTTC.

This chain uses TRBV11-3 with TRBJ2-3, with 12 bases fitting TRBD2. The CDR3 length is 16 residues. Germline CDR1 is SGHNT and CDR2 is YENEEA. Losses at the gene ends were 5 bases for V and 1 base for J; bases not matched to a gene: 4. The CDR3 DNA reads as TGTGCCAGCAGCCCTCGGACTAGCGGGGGCACAGATACGCAGTATTTT. Translation gives CASSPRTSGGTDTQYF.

The chain employs TRBV5-6 and TRBJ1-2, with D perhaps matching TRBD1 (6 bases). The CDR3 sequence is 14 residues long. From germline, CDR1 is SGHDT and CDR2 YYEEEE. Trimming pared 1 base from V and 4 bases from J, leaving 11 bases between. The CDR3 DNA follows: TGTGCCAGCAGCTTGACAGGGTTATCCTATGGCTACACCTTC. As protein: CASSLTGLSYGYTF. The full variable domain, its missing parts supplied by reference TRBV5-6 and TRBJ1-2, is DAGVTQSPTHLIKTRGQQVTLRCSPKSGHDTVSWYQQALGQGPQFIFQYYEEEERQRGNFPDRFSGHQFPNYSSELNVNALLLGDSALYLCASSLTGLSYGYTFGSGTRLTVV.